This T cell receptor (beta chain) was identified during a study of cytomegalovirus exposure and HLA in healthy donors (TCRdb year 2017). For the study in its entirety: According to an earlier analysis of a few hundred of the donors, 150 million to 200 million T cells yielded over 100 million unique TCR beta sequences and approximately 300 Gb of sequence data. An early release covering roughly 600 HLA-typed donors comprised about 300 gigabases of sequencing data and 65 million to 100 million unique TCR sequences. The genetic ancestry cluster associated with self-reported Caucasian donors included 80% to 90% of the 398 genotyped donors. The study aimed to test whether signatures of past pathogen exposure could be identified by cataloging public T cell receptors. The study profiled the T cell repertoires of some 610 subjects by immunosequencing and related them to cytomegalovirus serostatus. In addition to the first cohort of about 650 subjects, a separate validation cohort of 100 to 150 different subjects was used. High-throughput TCR immunosequencing, statistical association of individual TCRs with disease status, and machine learning were combined to predict cytomegalovirus infection status. In a later analysis, previously published TCR beta repertoires from 600 to 850 donors were re-analyzed and high-resolution HLA genotyping was added so that TCR occurrence patterns could be studied. The later analysis used no new phenotypic data to find candidate immune exposures, relying instead on TCR beta sequences and their occurrence across donors. To decide whether each TCR beta V gene segment behaved as functional or pseudogenic, an earlier analysis of 587 of the donors relied on high-throughput TCR beta sequencing. Donor age, sex, ethnicity and CMV serostatus were compiled alongside the repertoire data. A later genetic analysis used genome-wide SNP genotypes for about 65% of the 666 donors, treating that subset as a discovery cohort. Every repertoire in the discovery cohort had been generated on one and the same sequencing platform. HLA typing included class I and class II loci at four-digit resolution. Typing coverage varied by locus: about 620-640 donors for A, B, C, DRB1 and DQB1; some 520 for DQA1; over 600 for DPA1; more than 450 for DPB1. Because of strong linkage in the cohort, five DR-DQ haplotypes were treated as single units for association and clustering. Among 350 to 400 genotyped donors of the cohort, an average of about 240,000 unique TCR beta nucleotide sequences were sequenced per donor, roughly a sixth of them non-productive. The full study reports these points: Specific HLA alleles were associated with around 18,000 TCR beta sequences at a false discovery rate of 0.05 in a later analysis. V-gene and J-gene trimming of TCR beta chains was associated with a missense DCLRE1C variant in a later genetic analysis, and the association was replicated in an independent cohort. A cluster of highly shared sequence variants was judged likely to represent a technical artifact of the sequencing pipeline. In a later analysis, most CMV-associated TCR beta chains were found to appear HLA-restricted, with HLA associations seemingly driven largely by CMV exposure. In both the original and validation cohorts, the classifier was reported to diagnose cytomegalovirus status with high specificity and sensitivity. Because HLA typing was unavailable for some donors at each locus, only the typed subset was used in association tests. The earlier analysis of 587 of the donors excluded seventeen rarely observed V segments, including chromosome 9 orphons, because counts were too low. In a later analysis, HLA-associated TCR beta chains showed more clonal expansion and lower generation probabilities than non-associated chains that were equally common. In a later genetic analysis, fewer N-insertions in productive TCRs were reported among donors in an Asian-associated ancestry cluster than the roughly 700-donor mean. Several of the top co-occurrence clusters appeared to be linked to parvovirus B19, influenza, CMV and Epstein-Barr virus, according to a later analysis. Correlated functional status among segregating V segments might be attributable to linkage disequilibrium, but an unknown experimental factor could not be ruled out. When HLA alleles, especially DR and DQ, strongly co-occurred, TCR associations were difficult to assign to individual alleles. The study gave a list of 150 to 200 TCR beta chains associated with cytomegalovirus. In this cohort, only TCR beta chains were sequenced, and detectable features were limited by the absence of alpha or paired-chain data. In a later analysis, TCR association rates were found to vary across HLA loci, with the most associated TCRs seen for DRB1 alleles and the fewest for HLA-C alleles. It was suggested by the authors that the approach could potentially be generalized to other disease states and immunological phenotypes. A further reported finding was that TCR beta sequences accurately predicted the HLA-A and HLA-B alleles for most subjects in the first cohort. Most TCR sequences were observed very rarely across donors, whereas some public TCRs were present in many individuals. Sequencing depth was assumed to be roughly uniform across donors in the presence/absence analyses, though that assumption may not hold. CMV serostatus was the only immune exposure information available for the cohort. In an earlier analysis of fewer than 700 of the donors, most TCR beta V segments appeared in productive rearrangements about 87% or about 30% of the time, broadly matching IMGT annotations. Three of the identified cytomegalovirus-associated TCR beta chains were confirmed in vitro to be specific for cytomegalovirus antigens. Some IMGT-functional V segments, including TRBV6-2 and TRBV6-3, could not be distinguished by the 87-base-pair reads and were therefore excluded.

Details on this clone: Its binding antigen is unknown.

From the germline V gene, CDR1 is ENHRY and CDR2 is SYGVKD. The CDR3, cysteine through phenylalanine, is 12 amino acids long. Only the CDR3 region is kept as DNA, spanning 36 bases read in frame from base 1. Between the V and J ends, shortened by 2 bases and 7 bases respectively, the junction contains 8 bases. Library method: the immunoSEQ multiplex PCR assay. For the multiplex PCR, a mixture combining 60 forward primers for TCR Vbeta segments and 13 reverse primers for TCR Jbeta segments was used. The CDR3 region of rearranged TCR beta genes was amplified from genomic DNA by a multiplex PCR assay. The Illumina HiSeq System was used to sequence the amplified TCR beta libraries as 87-base-pair reads. The authors' analysis ran thus. In a later analysis, around 80 million unique TCR beta chains were counted across the 500 to 850 repertoires, and roughly 11 million of these chains were shared by at least two donors. A nearest-neighbor algorithm error-corrected the raw reads and collapsed the reads into unique sequences, merging closely related sequences to remove PCR and sequencing errors. To assign V, D and J gene segments, CDR3 sequences were aligned to IMGT reference sequences. For a sequence to be retained, a match of at least six nucleotides to both a V gene segment and a J gene segment was required. A rearrangement counted as productive if the CDR3 had no stop codons and remained in frame with V and J, and every other rearrangement counted as non-productive. CDR3 was defined according to IMGT convention as the region running from the second conserved V-encoded cysteine to the conserved J-encoded phenylalanine. In an earlier analysis of just under 600 of the donors, sequences lacking an unambiguous match to a single V gene segment were excluded. An earlier analysis of some 500 of the donors classified V segments as functional when productive rearrangements were above 56.7% and as segregating when the standard deviation between donors was above 5%. A statistical classification framework was built to diagnose cytomegalovirus status from the catalog of TCR beta chain sequences. A later analysis assigned V and J genes by comparing TCR nucleotide sequences with IMGT/GENE-DB human TR gene sequences. A later analysis assigned CDR3 sequences and most-parsimonious VDJ recombination scenarios with the TCRdist pipeline. In a later analysis, each TCR beta chain was defined by its CDR3 amino acid sequence together with its V-gene family, and reads lacking a unique V-gene family were excluded. As a way to deal with suspected cross-contamination and a sequencing artifact, a later analysis dropped hundreds of nucleotide sequences that were highly shared and had low generation probability. In a later analysis, a clonal expansion index for each public chain was calculated from normalized within-repertoire ranks of inferred template counts. A later analysis computed generation probabilities with a VDJ recombination model fitted to out-of-frame rearrangements, and checked the results against IGoR. In a later analysis, TCR-TCR, TCR-HLA and TCR-CMV co-occurrence was scored with hypergeometric tests, and a repertoire-size bias correction was applied to TCR pairs. To estimate false discovery rates, a later analysis permuted the HLA or CMV assignments 20 times. In a later analysis, co-occurring TCRs were grouped with DBSCAN, and TCRdist sequence similarity was added when clustering was performed within HLA-allele-positive subsets. Repertoires with fewer than 30,000 or more than 120,000 public chains, plus five repertoires with anomalous nucleotide sharing, were excluded from co-occurrence clustering. As stored in TCRdb, this immuneACCESS dataset retains in-frame rearrangements with V and J assigned. A fraction of the clones does not appear; measured against another copy, unresolved V genes explain less than half of the discrepancy, and the remainder lacks a known reason. The V and J calls and the clone size are those of that table, but D and trimming were determined from the DNA. This sample's table carries some 39,000 clones. The ten largest account for roughly 3.3% of the sample.

The cohort comprised under 700 healthy bone marrow donors. At the time of sampling, every cohort member was nominally healthy, though immune exposures that went unrecorded were likely present. The donor tested CMV seropositive and was one of the 289 seropositive cohort members. Every donor gave a peripheral blood sample, and the peripheral blood mononuclear cells from that sample were used for TCR beta sequencing. The Qiagen DNeasy Blood Extraction Kit was used to extract genomic DNA from the blood cell samples. Sequences were obtained from PBMCs. The sequence was collected from a woman aged 30 to 39 in good health and CMV-seropositive. This receptor chain uses TRBV10-3 and TRBJ1-2; the D region possibly corresponds to TRBD1 (5 bases align). Here is the DNA: TGTGCCATCAGTGAGCAGGGTTCTGGCTACACCTTC. Its protein is CAISEQGSGYTF.